These 19 T cell receptor beta chains were sequenced from one sample in a study of blood T cells in healthy people across ages. Primed by a sample-barcoded 5' primer and a J-beta primer mix, a second PCR proceeded for 7 to 11 cycles. TCRdb reprocessed the 5' RACE reads via MiXCR and lists one record per CDR3 protein. The sample lists 1.5 million to 2 million distinct CDR3 sequences, 35% to 50% occurring once. Source material: blood. Receptor source: a human donor in good health.

CDR3 sequence: CASSLTRGMNTEAFF. The CDR3 nucleotides read TGTGCCAGCAGCCTGACAAGGGGAATGAACACTGAAGCTTTCTTT. The chain uses TRBV4-2 and TRBJ1-1, with a tentative D call TRBD1 (5 bases). Between the trimmed V and J ends, which lost 4 bases and 0 bases, there was a span of 12 bases. The CDR3 extends over 15 amino acids. Germline V gene lookup returns CDR1 LGHNA and CDR2 YNFKEQ.

The chain uses TRBV5-5 and TRBJ1-2, with D uncertain. Germline CDR1 reads SGHKS; CDR2 reads YYEKEE (reference sequence). This CDR3 contains 14 residues. V was cut by 4 bases and J by 4 bases, with 14 bases left in between. CDR3 in DNA: TGTGCCAGCAGCCGACCACCTCGTGGCTATGGCTACACCTTC. This gives the protein CASSRPPRGYGYTF.

This chain uses TRBV9 with TRBJ1-2; 10 nucleotides align to TRBD1. The CDR3 contains 19 residues. The V gene end was trimmed by 3 bases and the J gene end by 8 bases; junction bases not matched to a gene: 22. CDR1 is SGDLS, CDR2 YYNGEE, per germline. CDR3 nucleotide sequence: TGTGCCAGCAGCGCCCGGGACAGGGGTCAACGGACTTATGGCAGCGGCTACACCTTC. It specifies CASSARDRGQRTYGSGYTF.

V and J are TRBV5-1 and TRBJ2-1; D is undetermined. V lost 5 bases, J lost 8 bases, and 8 bases lay in between. This CDR3 comprises 11 residues. Germline loops: CDR1 SGHRS, CDR2 YFSETQ. The CDR3 sequence: CASRVSYEQFF. CDR3 coding DNA: TGCGCCAGCAGGGTTTCGTATGAGCAGTTCTTC.

This chain links TRBV18 with TRBJ1-2; no clear D. CDR1 is KGHSH and CDR2 is LQKENI in the germline V gene. Between the trimmed V and J ends, which lost 3 bases and 4 bases, there was a span of 15 bases. CDR3 length: 15 amino acids. The DNA for the CDR3 is TGTGCCAGCTCACCCGAGACCGGACTCGGCTATGGCTACACCTTC. Its translation is CASSPETGLGYGYTF.

About this clonotype itself: A read error may explain this, as a much larger clone is one base away. In DNA form, the CDR3 reads TGTGCCAGCAGTTTCCTGGACAGGGGGCGAGAGGCCCAGTACTTC. This gives the protein CASSFLDRGREAQYF. The V call is TRBV27, the J call TRBJ2-5; 11 positions agree with TRBD1. The CDR3 is 15 residues long. Germline CDR1 reads MNHEY; CDR2 reads SMNVEV (reference sequence).

The CDR3 sequence is CSVVGPSSSYEQYF. The CDR3 bases are TGCAGTGTTGTGGGACCGTCGAGCTCCTACGAGCAGTACTTC. This chain links TRBV20-1 with TRBJ2-7; D may match TRBD1 or TRBD2 (5 bases each). The CDR3 extends over 14 amino acids. The V end lost 7 bases, the J end lost 0 bases, and 16 bases lay between the germline ends. In germline, CDR1 is DFQATT, CDR2 SNEGSKA (reference sequence).

The chain carries TRBV12-3 or TRBV12-4 and TRBJ1-1; tentative D call: TRBD1 (5 bases). CDR3 size: 16 residues. Trimming removed 3 bases at V and 0 bases at J, with 14 bases between. This chain's CDR3 is CASSFYSGAMNTEAFF. The CDR3 nucleotides read TGTGCCAGCAGTTTTTATAGTGGGGCAATGAACACTGAAGCTTTCTTT.

This clonotype was seen more than once but under ten times. The V gene is TRBV24-1, the J gene TRBJ2-1; D gene unclear. The CDR3 length is 13 residues. Germline loops: CDR1 KGHDR, CDR2 SFDVKD. The germline V and J ends were trimmed by 0 bases and 4 bases, with 3 bases remaining between them. Here the CDR3 reads CATSDLVYNEQFF. CDR3 in DNA: TGTGCCACCAGTGATTTGGTTTACAATGAGCAGTTCTTC.

With regard to this clonotype: Its ends do not fully match the called genes, so a read error is possible. The chain uses TRBV27 and TRBJ1-3; D gene unclear. From germline, CDR1 is MNHEY and CDR2 SMNVEV (reference sequence). The CDR3 runs 15 residues. CDR3 region: CASSLSGGFGNTTYF. The CDR3 DNA is TGTGCCAGCAGTCTATCGGGAGGATTTGGAAACACCACATATTTT.

This rearrangement joins TRBV4-3 to TRBJ1-2, with no clear D. CDR1 and CDR2 from the germline V gene are LGHNA and YSLEER. V gave up 4 bases and J gave up 3 bases, with 12 bases separating them. This CDR3 spans 14 amino acids. In nucleotides, the CDR3 is TGCGCCAGCAGCCGAGCGTGGACCGACTATGGCTACACCTTC. It encodes CASSRAWTDYGYTF.

The chain joins TRBV24-1 to TRBJ1-5; D remains unclear. There are 15 residues in the CDR3. Germline values: CDR1 KGHDR, CDR2 SFDVKD. V lost 5 bases to trimming and J lost 3 bases, with 13 bases between them. In DNA form, the CDR3 reads TGTGCCACCAGTGGTCGCGTGGACTACAATCAGCCCCAGCATTTT. Residues: CATSGRVDYNQPQHF.

This clonotype was detected a few times. This rearrangement joins TRBV4-3 to TRBJ2-1; no firm D call. The length of the CDR3 is 15 residues. Germline assignment: CDR1 LGHNA and CDR2 YSLEER. Between the trimmed V and J ends, which lost 3 bases and 0 bases, there was a span of 9 bases. CDR3 protein: CASSHSEDSYNEQFF. The CDR3 region has the DNA TGCGCCAGCAGCCATAGTGAAGACTCCTACAATGAGCAGTTCTTC.

The V call is TRBV7-2, the J call TRBJ1-2; the match to TRBD1 covers 7 bases. Per germline, CDR1 SGHTA and CDR2 FQGNSA. The V gene end was trimmed by 2 bases and the J gene end by 5 bases; junction bases not matched to a gene: 11. The CDR3 sequence is 16 residues long. CDR3 sequence reads: CASSLQGGEYGYGYTF. In nucleotides, the CDR3 is TGTGCCAGCAGCTTACAGGGGGGAGAGTATGGGTATGGCTACACCTTC.

The chain carries TRBV4-2 and TRBJ1-1; TRBD1 agrees at 7 bases. The CDR3 spans 13 residues. J was trimmed by 6 bases and V by 1 base; bases with no gene match: 2. Germline V CDR1 and CDR2: LGHNA, YNFKEQ. This CDR3 is CASSQGDRAEAFF. CDR3 sequence (DNA): TGTGCCAGCAGCCAAGGCGACAGGGCTGAAGCTTTCTTT.

This rearrangement joins TRBV7-2 to TRBJ1-1; a weak D match, TRBD1 (6 bases). Per the germline V gene, CDR1 is SGHTA and CDR2 is FQGNSA. The CDR3 spans 17 residues. V was pared by 0 bases and J by 0 bases, with 14 bases between. This CDR3 is CASSLALQGGVNTEAFF. CDR3 in DNA: TGTGCCAGCAGCTTAGCCCTACAGGGAGGGGTGAACACTGAAGCTTTCTTT.

This chain joins TRBV19 and TRBJ2-7; 7 nucleotides align to TRBD1. CDR3 size: 15 residues. The germline gives CDR1 LNHDA, CDR2 SQIVND (reference sequence). The J segment lost 3 bases and the V segment lost 3 bases, leaving 8 bases of the junction unmatched. This CDR3 is CASSIGTALLYEQYF. The CDR3 region has the DNA TGTGCCAGTAGTATTGGGACAGCATTACTCTACGAGCAGTACTTC.

The chain uses TRBV20-1 and TRBJ2-3; D uncertain. CDR3 length: 12 amino acids. Trimming stripped 5 bases from V and 3 bases from J, with 9 bases between. Germline values: CDR1 DFQATT, CDR2 SNEGSKA (reference sequence). CDR3 residues: CSAVRGTDTQYF. The CDR3, as DNA: TGCAGTGCTGTTCGTGGGACAGATACGCAGTATTTT.

This clonotype was counted only a few times. The chain employs TRBV20-1 and TRBJ2-6; TRBD1 is a possible D gene (7 bases). The V gene lost 6 bases and the J gene lost 0 bases, with 18 bases spanning the gap. CDR3 size: 17 residues. From germline, CDR1 is DFQATT and CDR2 SNEGSKA (reference sequence). The CDR3 reads CSARSRGVVSGANVLTF. CDR3 DNA: TGCAGTGCCCGATCCAGGGGGGTGGTCTCTGGGGCCAACGTCCTGACTTTC.